A single sample gave rise to the 25 T cell receptor beta chains below, sequenced in a study of graft-versus-host responses after intestinal transplantation. Sequencing was performed with immunoSEQ multiplex PCR; in TCRdb, only in-frame clones are kept and a portion is missing. The sample has 21,000 or so clones; 50% to 60% are singletons. Source: alloreactive CD4+ T cells from a mixed lymphocyte reaction culture, taken before intestinal transplant. Subset defined: CFSE-low proliferating T cells sorted from roughly 6-day pre-transplant mixed lymphocyte reaction (GvH or HvG direction). All receptors come from a human patient who received an intestinal transplant.

The chain uses TRBV19 and TRBJ1-1; D possibly corresponds to TRBD1 (6 bases). Trimming left V 5 bases short and J 8 bases short, with 15 bases between. Per the germline V gene, CDR1 is LNHDA and CDR2 is SQIVND (reference sequence). The CDR3 extends over 13 amino acids. The CDR3: CASSLQGTLEAFF. Here the CDR3 DNA reads TGTGCCAGTAGTCTACAGGGTACACTCGAAGCTTTCTTT.

The gene calls are TRBV10-2 and TRBJ2-7, with 12 bases matching TRBD2. The CDR3 covers 19 residues. Germline V gene data show CDR1 as WSHSY and CDR2 as SAAADI. Trimming removed 6 bases from V and 4 bases from J; junction bases left unmatched: 19. DNA of the CDR3: TGCGCCAGCAGCCCTATACTAGCGGGAGGAGATTTGAGGGGTTACGAGCAGTACTTC. This gives the protein CASSPILAGGDLRGYEQYF.

J is TRBJ2-1 and V is TRBV5-6; the D gene is possibly TRBD2 (6 bases). CDR3 length: 15 residues. Trimming removed 2 bases from V and 4 bases from J, with 13 bases in between. Germline CDR1 reads SGHDT; CDR2 reads YYEEEE. In DNA, the CDR3 is TGTGCCAGCAGCTTAAACCGGCGGGGTTACAATGAGCAGTTCTTC. This encodes CASSLNRRGYNEQFF.

The V call is TRBV5-5, the J call TRBJ1-2; TRBD1 is a possible D gene (5 bases). CDR1 and CDR2 from the germline V gene are SGHKS and YYEKEE (reference sequence). The CDR3 sequence is 13 residues long. V shed 3 bases and J shed 1 base, with 7 bases lying between them. Here the CDR3 reads CASSSGLNYGYTF. The CDR3 coding sequence is TGTGCCAGCAGCTCGGGACTTAACTATGGCTACACCTTC. The full variable domain, with the rest looked up from reference TRBV5-5 and TRBJ1-2, is DAGVTQSPTHLIKTRGQQVTLRCSPISGHKSVSWYQQVLGQGPQFIFQYYEKEERGRGNFPDRFSARQFPNYSSELNVNALLLGDSALYLCASSSGLNYGYTFGSGTRLTVV.

The genes are TRBV7-9 and TRBJ1-1; the D is unclear. The V gene lost 8 bases and the J gene lost 2 bases, with 15 bases spanning the gap. From germline, CDR1 is SEHNR and CDR2 FQNEAQ (reference sequence). The CDR3 has 14 amino acids. The CDR3 sequence is CASSPARFNTEAFF. As DNA, the CDR3 is TGTGCCAGCTCCCCCGCCAGGTTTAACACTGAAGCTTTCTTT.

This rearrangement joins TRBV6-5 to TRBJ1-2; D remains unclear. Per germline, CDR1 MNHEY and CDR2 SVGAGI. CDR3 length: 13 residues. V gave up 6 bases and J gave up 5 bases, with 13 bases separating them. CDR3 bases: TGTGCCAGCAGCCCCACTGATTGGTATGGCTACACCTTC. The encoded protein is CASSPTDWYGYTF.

CDR3 loop: CASSQWDRGPGNTIYF. The CDR3 region has the DNA TGCGCCAGCAGCCAATGGGACAGGGGGCCTGGAAACACCATATATTTT. The gene calls are TRBV4-1 and TRBJ1-3, with TRBD1 matching over 12 bases. Germline CDR1 MGHRA, CDR2 YSYEKL. J gave up 2 bases and V 2 bases, and 1 base lay outside the gene matches. The CDR3 has 16 amino acids.

The gene calls are TRBV5-1 and TRBJ2-2; maybe TRBD1 (5 bases). V was clipped by 3 bases and J by 1 base, with 7 bases between them. The length of the CDR3 is 14 residues. Germline CDR1 SGHRS, CDR2 YFSETQ. The DNA for the CDR3 is TGCGCCAGCAGCTACACAGGGAACACCGGGGAGCTGTTTTTT. It encodes CASSYTGNTGELFF.

In this sample, this clone turned up a few times. The chain carries TRBV18 and TRBJ1-2; D perhaps matches TRBD1 (5 bases). This CDR3 has 13 residues. V lost 8 bases to trimming and J lost 4 bases, with 14 bases between them. From germline, CDR1 is KGHSH and CDR2 LQKENI. CDR3 DNA: TGTGCCAGCACCCGCCAGGGCGGCTATGGCTACACCTTC. Encoded protein: CASTRQGGYGYTF.

This clone was picked up one time. V gene TRBV27 combines with J gene TRBJ2-4; 7 nucleotides align to TRBD1. CDR1 is MNHEY and CDR2 is SMNVEV in the germline V gene (reference sequence). CDR3 length equals 12 residues. V shed 6 bases and J 10 bases; nucleotides not matched to a gene: 6. DNA for the CDR3: TGTGCCAGCAGCCGGGACAGACTTATTCAGTACTTC. Translating it yields CASSRDRLIQYF.

This clone appeared a few times. The V and J genes are TRBV5-1 and TRBJ2-5; a possible D gene is TRBD2 (5 bases). The CDR3 has 14 residues. From germline, CDR1 is SGHRS and CDR2 YFSETQ. Trimming removed 2 bases at V and 5 bases at J, with 13 bases between. The DNA of the CDR3 is TGCGCCAGCAGCTTTTTCGGGATGGATGAGACCCAGTACTTC. This encodes CASSFFGMDETQYF. Variable domain in full (rest from reference TRBV5-1 and TRBJ2-5): KAGVTQTPRYLIKTRGQQVTLSCSPISGHRSVSWYQQTPGQGLQFLFEYFSETQRNKGNFPGRFSGRQFSNSRSEMNVSTLELGDSALYLCASSFFGMDETQYFGPGTRLLVL.

J is TRBJ1-5 and V is TRBV4-1; possibly TRBD1 for D (5 bases). Germline CDR1 reads MGHRA; CDR2 reads YSYEKL. V was pared by 2 bases and J by 4 bases, with 15 bases between. This CDR3 spans 16 amino acids. Here the CDR3 DNA reads TGCGCCAGCAGCCAACAAGCGGGGCGTCCGAATCAGCCCCAGCATTTT. This gives the protein CASSQQAGRPNQPQHF.

The chain carries TRBV9 and TRBJ2-1; D is ambiguous. The CDR3 totals 12 residues. The V gene lost 1 base and the J gene lost 6 bases, with 5 bases spanning the gap. Germline CDR1 SGDLS, CDR2 YYNGEE. The CDR3 bases are TGTGCCAGCAGCGTACTAGGCAATGAGCAGTTCTTC. It translates to CASSVLGNEQFF. The whole variable domain, filled in from reference TRBV9 and TRBJ2-1, reads DSGVTQTPKHLITATGQRVTLRCSPRSGDLSVYWYQQSLDQGLQFLIQYYNGEERAKGNILERFSAQQFPDLHSELNLSSLELGDSALYFCASSVLGNEQFFGPGTRLTVL.

This chain connects TRBV6-6 to TRBJ1-1, with D hard to call. The CDR3 spans 13 residues. Germline-derived CDR1 and CDR2 are MNHNY and SVGAGI (reference sequence). The V gene lost 2 bases and the J gene lost 5 bases, with 9 bases spanning the gap. DNA for the CDR3: TGTGCCAGCAGTTACGATCGGGTGACTGAAGCTTTCTTT. It yields the protein CASSYDRVTEAFF.

This clone was observed a few times. V and J are TRBV6-7 and TRBJ2-1; 11 bases fit TRBD2. TRBV6-7 is an ORF, and what it does is uncertain. The V segment lost 2 bases and the J segment 5 bases; nucleotides outside the gene matches: 5. The CDR3 totals 16 residues. The CDR3 region is CASSYPTSGTHNEQFF. The CDR3 nucleotides are TGTGCCAGCAGTTACCCGACTAGCGGGACGCACAATGAGCAGTTCTTC.

The V call is TRBV27, the J call TRBJ2-3; D might be TRBD2 (6 bases). Germline-derived CDR1 and CDR2 are MNHEY and SMNVEV (reference sequence). The CDR3 covers 15 residues. Trimming took off 2 bases at V and 5 bases at J, with 14 bases between the two ends. CDR3 sequence reads: CASSLGRPGRDTQYF. The DNA for the CDR3 is TGTGCCAGCAGTTTAGGTAGGCCCGGGAGAGATACGCAGTATTTT.

This clone has just a few counts. The gene calls are TRBV2 and TRBJ2-3; 8 positions agree with TRBD2. Germline trimming cut 11 bases from V and 2 bases from J; bases unmatched to any gene: 21. CDR1 and CDR2 (germline): SNHLY, FYNNEI. The CDR3 has 18 residues. The CDR3 nucleotides read TGTGCCGGTGGACTAGGGATACTCGCGGGGGGACTCACAGATACGCAGTATTTT. Protein product: CAGGLGILAGGLTDTQYF.

V usage is TRBV6-1 and J usage is TRBJ1-4, with D hard to call. CDR3 size: 16 residues. Trimming took 2 bases from V and 5 from J, leaving 15 bases between them. CDR1 MNHNS and CDR2 SASEGT come from the germline V gene. The CDR3 DNA follows: TGTGCCAGCAGTGAATCGTGGAGGGTCGGGAATGAAAAACTGTTTTTT. Protein: CASSESWRVGNEKLFF.

This rearrangement joins TRBV25-1 to TRBJ2-2; 7 bases are shared with TRBD2. Germline-derived CDR1 and CDR2 are MGHDK and SYGVNS. V was clipped by 3 bases and J by 7 bases; unmatched bases: 8. This CDR3 has 15 amino acids. The DNA of the CDR3 is TGTGCCAGCAGTGATCCGGGACTAATCGGCGGGGAGCTGTTTTTT. Protein: CASSDPGLIGGELFF.

V usage is TRBV5-1 and J usage is TRBJ1-2; 9 bases map to TRBD1. CDR1 SGHRS and CDR2 YFSETQ come from the germline V gene. The CDR3 runs to 14 residues. Trimming cost V 5 bases and J 4 bases; bases outside gene matches: 6. CDR3 in amino acids: CASRPQGAGYGYTF. CDR3 coding DNA: TGCGCCAGCAGGCCACAGGGGGCCGGCTATGGCTACACCTTC.

The chain joins TRBV7-2 to TRBJ2-5; 11 bases line up with TRBD1. This CDR3 has 15 amino acids. Germline lookup yields CDR1 SGHTA and CDR2 FQGNSA. Trimming removed 6 bases from V and 5 bases from J; junction bases left unmatched: 8. The CDR3 coding sequence is TGTGCCAGCAGACGGACAGGGGGCGCAGAGGAGACCCAGTACTTC. It translates to CASRRTGGAEETQYF.

The CDR3, as DNA: TGTGCCAGCAGTTACTCGGGACAGGGGAACACTGAAGCTTTCTTT. Encoded protein: CASSYSGQGNTEAFF. The chain joins TRBV6-6 to TRBJ1-1; 9 bases are shared with TRBD1. Per germline, CDR1 MNHNY and CDR2 SVGAGI (reference sequence). With V trimmed by 0 bases and J by 1 base, 0 bases remained unmatched. CDR3 length equals 15 residues.

The chain carries TRBV19 and TRBJ2-7; 7 bases fit TRBD1. After removal of 3 bases from V and 1 base from J, the junction contained 6 bases not matched to a gene. Germline loops: CDR1 LNHDA, CDR2 SQIVND (reference sequence). The CDR3 is 15 amino acids. CDR3 in DNA: TGTGCCAGTAGTATCCGGACAGGTGCATCCTACGAGCAGTACTTC. As protein: CASSIRTGASYEQYF.

This chain joins TRBV6-1 and TRBJ2-1; 11 nucleotides line up with TRBD2. The ends lost 7 bases at V and 5 bases at J; junction bases unmatched: 7. CDR1 is MNHNS and CDR2 is SASEGT in the germline V gene. The CDR3 length is 15 residues. CDR3 sequence (DNA): TGTGCCAGCACCATGGGACTAGCGGTCCACAATGAGCAGTTCTTC. Translated, it gives CASTMGLAVHNEQFF.

A few counts support this clone. The CDR3, as DNA: TGCAGCGTTGCTGGACTAGCGGGGGGGCCCACAGATACGCAGTATTTT. Protein product: CSVAGLAGGPTDTQYF. This chain joins TRBV29-1 and TRBJ2-3, with 15 bases identical to TRBD2. The V segment lost 4 bases and the J segment 2 bases; nucleotides outside the gene matches: 4. The CDR3 has 16 amino acids. Germline loops: CDR1 SQVTM, CDR2 ANQGSEA.